Listed below are T cell receptor beta chains from one sample, sequenced in a study of blood T cell repertoires in COVID-19. Clones were sequenced by immunoSEQ multiplex PCR, and TCRdb holds only the in-frame ones, with some missing. The sample records over 200,000 clones, around 90% being singletons. Sequenced: peripheral blood. These receptors originate from a man aged 18 to 30 with active or convalescent COVID-19. Each CDR3 is given without its conserved first and last residue. Each record gives: CDR3 length, V gene, CDR3 protein.

length: 14
V: TRBV15
CDR3: ATSRVDRLSGGEQY

length: 13
V: TRBV24-1
CDR3: ATSDKRWGNQPQH

length: 12
V: TRBV11-3
CDR3: ASREGPNTGELF

length: 10
V: TRBV15
CDR3: ATSRSSYEQY

length: 16
V: TRBV10-2
CDR3: ASSELGLAGGFTDTQY

length: 16
V: TRBV5-8
CDR3: ASSRPGQGAAGANVLT

length: 12
V: TRBV11-3
CDR3: ASSLRDSYNEQF

length: 9
V: TRBV20-1
CDR3: SASAADTQY

length: 10
V: TRBV30
CDR3: AWSGQSGELF

length: 12
V: TRBV6-5
CDR3: ASSLGDYSDTQY